The following is a T cell receptor (beta chain) sequence with its context. This entry is derived from a study of blood T cell repertoires in COVID-19. At the level of the study: Acute-phase and convalescent COVID-19 samples originated in the United States, Italy and Spain.

Original analysis: Quantification of nucleated cells was approximated via reference gene primer amplification. Libraries were prepared by immunoSEQ multiplex PCR; TCRdb keeps only in-frame clonotypes and omits some of them. That table is the source of V, J and clone size, and D and trimming were worked out from the DNA. The data show 15,000 to 20,000 clones, roughly 89% seen once. Germline V lookup: CDR1 KGHDR, CDR2 SFDVKD. This CDR3 spans 16 amino acids. Trimming cost V 3 bases and J 5 bases; bases outside gene matches: 5. Material for sequencing was peripheral blood. The clonotype comes from a woman aged 80 or over with COVID-19, enrolled during active disease. This chain joins TRBV24-1 and TRBJ2-2, with TRBD1 identical over 10 bases. The CDR3 bases are TGTGCCACCAGTGATCCCGGACAGGGGGGAACCGGGGAGCTGTTTTTT. Residues: CATSDPGQGGTGELFF.